The clone carrying this T cell receptor beta chain appeared a few times. Its antigen is currently unknown. TCRdb independently ran MiXCR on the 5' RACE reads; one entry per CDR3 protein. The sample carries roughly 370,000 distinct CDR3 sequences, around 24% recorded once. Germline CDR1 reads SGHTA; CDR2 reads FQGNSA. V trimming: 3 bases; J trimming: 5 bases; junction bases outside the gene matches: 7. The CDR3 contains 16 residues. The sample is drawn from a study of CD8 T cells in ankylosing spondylitis. Study-wide points: As for the disease-linked clones, they showed a CD8+ phenotype and occurred at relatively low frequencies in peripheral blood. Characteristic, it appeared, of ankylosing spondylitis blood was a TCR beta motif of 7 or 8 highly homologous variants.

Sequenced: blood, either unsorted or a sorted T cell fraction (not recorded which). This sequence was found in a male donor with ankylosing spondylitis. The V and J genes are TRBV7-2 and TRBJ1-6; TRBD1 aligns across 7 bases. The CDR3 protein is CASSFRGRGNNSPLHF. The CDR3 DNA reads TGTGCCAGCAGCTTCCGCGGCAGGGGGAATAATTCACCCCTCCACTTT.